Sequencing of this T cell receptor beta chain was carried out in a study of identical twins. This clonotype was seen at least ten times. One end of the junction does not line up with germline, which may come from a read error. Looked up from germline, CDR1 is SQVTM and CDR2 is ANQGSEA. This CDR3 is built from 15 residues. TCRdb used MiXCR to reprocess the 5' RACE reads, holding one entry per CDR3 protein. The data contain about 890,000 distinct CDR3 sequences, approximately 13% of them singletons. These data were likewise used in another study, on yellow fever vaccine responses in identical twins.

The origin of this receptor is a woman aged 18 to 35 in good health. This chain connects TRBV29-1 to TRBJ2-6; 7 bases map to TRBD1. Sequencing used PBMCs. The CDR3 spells CSVEERGRGGNVLTF. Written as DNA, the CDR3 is TGCAGCGTTGAGGAGAGGGGGCGAGGGGGCAACGTCCTGACTTTC.